This TCR beta chain was recovered during a study of CD8+ T cells in alopecia areata. The CDR3 is made up of 16 amino acids. Germline assignment: CDR1 GTSNPN and CDR2 SVGIG (reference sequence). The V end was cut by 4 bases, the J end by 12 bases, with 30 bases between. RNA extraction was followed by reverse transcription into cDNA, which acted as the sequencing template. The table came from immunoSEQ multiplex PCR; TCRdb's copy has only in-frame clones and leaves some out. The repertoire holds under 350,000 clones, with about three fifths as singletons. As to treatment: oral pan-JAK inhibitor, 5-10 mg twice daily. Samples from alopecia areata patients were lesional scalp punch biopsies and peripheral blood. Worth noting for this clone: The antigen remains undetermined.

General observations from the study: Scalp clonality and expanded CD8+ clones among the top 100 fell significantly with tofacitinib. Mouse data revealed clearer TCR sharing than patient data did, a gap possibly tied to HLA.

The J gene is TRBJ1-2, the V gene TRBV30, with D maybe TRBD1 (6 bases). The sequence came from a human donor with alopecia areata. The material sequenced was CD4+ T cells sorted from blood, taken at week 24, from a patient treated with tofacitinib. Written as DNA, the CDR3 is TGTGCCTGGAACCCCGGACAGAGGCTCTCTCGTAAGGCTAACACCTTC. It is translated as CAWNPGQRLSRKANTF.